This TCR beta chain was sequenced during a study of early T cells in non-severe SARS-CoV-2 infection. Turning to the study itself: The study sequenced bulk RNA from unsorted whole blood, with chains unpaired. Study-wide points: VDJdb-based annotation leaned toward anti-spike CD8 responses and missed private and CD4 specificities.

This clonotype turned up a few times. Its antigen is not known. Each cDNA molecule carried a unique molecular identifier. TCRdb ran MiXCR on the 5' RACE reads and lists one entry per CDR3 protein. The sample holds tens of thousands of distinct CDR3 sequences; about 9% are singletons and the top ten take 5.9%. The clonotype comes from an adult who was a healthcare worker with PCR-confirmed SARS-CoV-2 infection or an uninfected control (not recorded which). Sample: whole blood.

The CDR3 nucleotides read TGTGCCAGTAGTATAGCGGGCGACAGGGCCGGGGAGCAGTTCTTC. Amino acid sequence: CASSIAGDRAGEQFF. The V call is TRBV19, the J call TRBJ2-1; 7 positions agree with TRBD1. V was clipped by 1 base and J by 10 bases; unmatched bases: 10. This CDR3 region has 15 residues. The germline CDR1 and CDR2 sequences are LNHDA and SQIVND (reference sequence).